Each of the 5 T cell receptor beta chains below was sequenced from the same sample in a study of human T cells and chemical hapten exposure. Before extraction, the whole blood was not fractionated, and total RNA was taken from it. Each CDR3 protein gets one entry after TCRdb re-called the 5' RACE reads with MiXCR. This sample carries more than 60,000 distinct CDR3 sequences, more than 15% of them seen once, and the ten largest clones take almost 7%. These receptors all come from a female donor in good health.

The chain employs TRBV2 and TRBJ1-3, with 7 bases lining up with TRBD1. The germline CDR1 and CDR2 sequences are SNHLY and FYNNEI. The CDR3 consists of 14 residues. J lost 1 base, V lost 5 bases, and 2 bases had no gene match. As DNA, the CDR3 is TGTGCCAGCAGTCCGGACAGGTCTGGAAACACCATATATTTT. Protein sequence: CASSPDRSGNTIYF.

This clonotype turned up a few times. The chain uses TRBV10-3 and TRBJ2-4; the D gene is possibly TRBD1 (6 bases). V was pared by 2 bases and J by 2 bases, with 10 bases between. Germline V gene sequence: CDR1 ENHRY, CDR2 SYGVKD. This CDR3 has 15 amino acids. The CDR3 region is CAISEGTLSKNIQYF. The CDR3 DNA is TGTGCCATCAGTGAGGGGACATTATCCAAAAACATTCAGTACTTC.

With respect to this clonotype: This may be a read error, as it is one base from a much larger clone. This rearrangement joins TRBV20-1 to TRBJ2-3, with 8 bases lining up with TRBD2. In germline, CDR1 is DFQATT, CDR2 SNEGSKA (reference sequence). This CDR3 region has 14 residues. CDR3 coding DNA: TGCGGTGCTAGAGTTATAGCGGGGCAAGATACGCAGTATTTT. This encodes CGARVIAGQDTQYF.

This clonotype has only one observation. The CDR3 nucleotides are TGTGCCAGCAGCCTAACAGGGGGCTACACTGAAGCTTTCTTT. As protein: CASSLTGGYTEAFF. The chain uses TRBV27 and TRBJ1-1; 9 nucleotides align to TRBD1. J gave up 3 bases and V 6 bases, and 5 bases lay outside the gene matches. Germline CDR1 is MNHEY and CDR2 is SMNVEV (reference sequence). The CDR3 runs to 14 residues.

This clonotype was counted many times. This sequence joins TRBV6-2 or TRBV6-3 and TRBJ2-3, with D hard to call. The germline V gene has CDR1 MNHEY and CDR2 SVGEGT. The CDR3 loop spans 14 amino acids. The V gene lost 3 bases and the J gene lost 5 bases, with 12 bases spanning the gap. CDR3 in DNA: TGTGCCAGCAGTTATACCGCGGAAGGAGATACGCAGTATTTT. Translating gives CASSYTAEGDTQYF.